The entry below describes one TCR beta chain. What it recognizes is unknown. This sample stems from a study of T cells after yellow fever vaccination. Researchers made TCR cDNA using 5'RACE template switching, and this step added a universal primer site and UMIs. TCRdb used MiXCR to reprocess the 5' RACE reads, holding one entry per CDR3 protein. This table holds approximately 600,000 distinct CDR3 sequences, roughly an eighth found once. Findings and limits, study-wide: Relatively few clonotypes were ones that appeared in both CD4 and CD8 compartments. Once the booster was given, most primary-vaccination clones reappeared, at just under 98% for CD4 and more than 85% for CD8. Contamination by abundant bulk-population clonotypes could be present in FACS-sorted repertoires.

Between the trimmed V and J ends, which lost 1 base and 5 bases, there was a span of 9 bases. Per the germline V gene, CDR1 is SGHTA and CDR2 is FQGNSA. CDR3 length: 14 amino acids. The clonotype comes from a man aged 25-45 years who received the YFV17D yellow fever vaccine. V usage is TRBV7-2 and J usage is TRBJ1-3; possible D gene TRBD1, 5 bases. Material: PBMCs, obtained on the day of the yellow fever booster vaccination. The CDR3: CASSLEAGRNTIYF. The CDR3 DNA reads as TGTGCCAGCAGCTTAGAGGCAGGGAGAAACACCATATATTTT.